The source of this T cell receptor beta chain is a study of CD8 T cells in Susac syndrome. Reverse transcription used roughly 0.5 to 1 ug RNA and random hexamers. TCRdb called the immunoSEQ multiplex PCR reads again in MiXCR, with one record for every CDR3 protein. Among about 200,000 distinct CDR3 sequences listed, almost 96% were seen once. The receptor comes from a human donor with multiple sclerosis. Sequencing was performed on CD4+ T cells from PBMCs.

CDR3 in DNA: TGCGCCAGCAGCCTTACGGCAGGCAGCCAAGAGACCCAGTACTTC. Translation: CASSLTAGSQETQYF. This chain connects TRBV5-1 to TRBJ2-5; D ambiguous. Between the trimmed V and J ends, which lost 4 bases and 1 base, there was a span of 14 bases. The CDR3 loop spans 15 amino acids. Germline lookup yields CDR1 SGHRS and CDR2 YFSETQ.